The clone carrying this TCR beta chain has only a few counts. The entry originates in a study of control samples from healthy donors and cancer patients. The table came from immunoSEQ multiplex PCR; TCRdb's copy has only in-frame clones and leaves some out. The table shows roughly 150,000 clones, with about 91% occurring only once. CDR3 length: 13 amino acids. V lost 0 bases and J lost 7, with 10 bases in between. CDR1 and CDR2 from the germline V gene are SGHAT and FQNNGV. The rearrangement joins TRBV11-2 to TRBJ2-7; weak D call: TRBD1 (7 bases). The sequenced material came from blood. This receptor was identified in a young man in good health. For the CDR3, the DNA is TGTGCCAGCAGCTTAGACAGGGGGAGGGAGCAGTACTTC. This translates into CASSLDRGREQYF.